This T cell receptor beta chain is from a study of blood T cell repertoires in COVID-19 (dated by TCRdb to about 2020). General notes on the study: Collaborator samples came from the United States, Italy and Spain and covered acute and convalescent phases of COVID-19. Sample metadata almost always included a de-identified subject ID, COVID-19 status, age in years and sex. The prospective study material was composed of cDNA or gDNA derived from T cells, B-cell-depleted T cells, or PBMCs. The repertoires were released in a freely available public database meant as a resource for research on the immune response to SARS-CoV-2. HLA class I and class II types, where available, came from metadata supplied by the sample provider rather than from assay-based typing. The dataset comprised deeply sampled blood TCRbeta repertoires from subjects exposed to, actively infected with, or recovered from COVID-19. Samples were obtained from the ongoing ImmuneRACE study (first 160 participants) and from over 1,000 subjects provided by 6 global collaborators.

This clone was seen more than once but under ten times. Its recognized antigen is unknown. Base qualities are not recorded, but no much larger clone differs from it by a single base. The paper's findings and limits, for the study overall: The quantity of clinical and demographic metadata differed by source and by participant and was supplied without curation.

The CDR1 and CDR2 encoded by the germline V gene (reference sequence) are SEHNR and FQNEAQ. Trimming takes 1 base off V and 2 bases off J; junction bases not matched to a gene: 6. The CDR3 runs 16 residues from the cysteine to the phenylalanine. The only DNA kept is the CDR3, 48 bases in frame from the first base. Whole blood was collected in K2EDTA tubes by collaborating institutions according to the institutions' own protocols. For TCRbeta analysis, collaborators shipped samples in one of three forms: frozen whole blood, isolated PBMCs, or DNA extracted from either of those sample types. TCRbeta CDR3 regions were amplified from genomic DNA using the immunoSEQ Assay, a bias-controlled multiplex PCR. In the source study's methods: Nucleated cell counts per sample were estimated from amplification of reference gene primers within the assay. Sequence reads were collapsed and filtered to measure the absolute abundance of every unique TCRbeta CDR3 rearrangement. Productive Simpson clonality was computed per sample as the square root of Simpson's diversity index over productive rearrangements. Sourced from immuneACCESS, this table was stored by TCRdb with only in-frame sequences that have V and J called. A share of the clones is absent; for the studies checked, an unresolved V gene accounts for under half, and the remainder has no known explanation. Clone size and V and J calls were adopted from that table, with D and trimming inferred from the DNA. For this sample the table gives tens of thousands of clones, of which about 81% were detected only once. Approximately 2.4% of the sample is in the top ten clones.

The source material was peripheral blood. The clonotype comes from a man in his forties or fifties with acute or convalescent COVID-19. Recombination joined TRBV7-9 with TRBJ2-3; 7 central nucleotides agree with TRBD2. The CDR3 has the sequence CASSLVSGTTTDTQYF. DNA sequence: TGTGCCAGCAGCTTAGTAAGCGGGACCACCACAGATACGCAGTATTTT.